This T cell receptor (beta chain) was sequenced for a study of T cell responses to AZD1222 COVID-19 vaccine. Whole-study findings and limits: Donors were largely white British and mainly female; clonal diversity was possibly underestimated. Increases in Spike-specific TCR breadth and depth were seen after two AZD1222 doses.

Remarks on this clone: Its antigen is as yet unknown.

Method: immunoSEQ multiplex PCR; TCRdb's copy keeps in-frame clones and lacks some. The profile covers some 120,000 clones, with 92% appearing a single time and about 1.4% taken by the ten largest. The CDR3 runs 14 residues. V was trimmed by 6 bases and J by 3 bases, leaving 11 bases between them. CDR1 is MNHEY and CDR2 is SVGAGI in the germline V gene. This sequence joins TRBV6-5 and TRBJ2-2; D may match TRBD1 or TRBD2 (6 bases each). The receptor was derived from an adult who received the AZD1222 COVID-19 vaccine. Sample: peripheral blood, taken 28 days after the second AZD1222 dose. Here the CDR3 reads CASSKGGDTGELFF. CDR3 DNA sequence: TGTGCCAGCAGCAAGGGGGGAGACACCGGGGAGCTGTTTTTT.